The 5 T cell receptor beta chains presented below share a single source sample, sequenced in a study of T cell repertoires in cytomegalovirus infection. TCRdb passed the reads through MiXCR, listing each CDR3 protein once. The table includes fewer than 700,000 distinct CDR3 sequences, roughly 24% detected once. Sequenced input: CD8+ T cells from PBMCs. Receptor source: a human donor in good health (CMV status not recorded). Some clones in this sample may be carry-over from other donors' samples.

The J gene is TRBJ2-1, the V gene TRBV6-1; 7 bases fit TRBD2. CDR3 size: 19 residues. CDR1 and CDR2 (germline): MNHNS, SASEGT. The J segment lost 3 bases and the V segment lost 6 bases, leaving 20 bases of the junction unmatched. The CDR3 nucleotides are TGTGCCAGCAGCAAGGGAGGGATTAGCGGCTTTGTTAACTACAATGAGCAGTTCTTC. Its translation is CASSKGGISGFVNYNEQFF.

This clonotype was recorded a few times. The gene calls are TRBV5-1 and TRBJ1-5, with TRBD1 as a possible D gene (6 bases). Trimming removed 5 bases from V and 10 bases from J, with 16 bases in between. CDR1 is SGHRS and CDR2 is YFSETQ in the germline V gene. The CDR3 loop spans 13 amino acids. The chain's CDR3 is CASSWRSGEPQHF. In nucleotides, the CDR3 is TGCGCCAGCAGTTGGCGCTCAGGGGAACCCCAGCATTTT.

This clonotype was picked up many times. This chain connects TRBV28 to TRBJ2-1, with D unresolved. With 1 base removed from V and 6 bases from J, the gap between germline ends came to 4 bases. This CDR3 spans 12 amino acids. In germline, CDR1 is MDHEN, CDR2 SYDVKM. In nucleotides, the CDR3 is TGTGCCAGCAGTTTATTAACCAATGAGCAGTTCTTC. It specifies CASSLLTNEQFF.

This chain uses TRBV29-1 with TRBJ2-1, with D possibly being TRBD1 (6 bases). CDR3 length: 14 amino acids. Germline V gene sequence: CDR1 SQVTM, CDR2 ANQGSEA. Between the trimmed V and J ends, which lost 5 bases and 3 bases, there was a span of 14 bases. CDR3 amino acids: CSVIRDMYYNEQFF. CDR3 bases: TGCAGCGTTATCCGGGACATGTACTACAATGAGCAGTTCTTC.

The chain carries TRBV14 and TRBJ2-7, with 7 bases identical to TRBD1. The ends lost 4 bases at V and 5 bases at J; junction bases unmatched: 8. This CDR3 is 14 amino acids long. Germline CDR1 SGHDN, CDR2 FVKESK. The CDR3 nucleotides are TGTGCCAGCAGCCGACGCTCCGACAGGGACGAGCAGTACGTC. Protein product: CASSRRSDRDEQYV.